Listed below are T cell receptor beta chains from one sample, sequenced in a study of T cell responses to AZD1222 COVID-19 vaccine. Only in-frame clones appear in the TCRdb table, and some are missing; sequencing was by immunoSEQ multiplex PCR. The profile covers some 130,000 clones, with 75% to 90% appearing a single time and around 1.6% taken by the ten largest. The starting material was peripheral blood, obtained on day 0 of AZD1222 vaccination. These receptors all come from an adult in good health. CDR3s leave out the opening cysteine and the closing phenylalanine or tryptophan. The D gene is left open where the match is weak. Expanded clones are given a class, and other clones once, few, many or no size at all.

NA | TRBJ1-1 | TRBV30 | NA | AWGRGPYTEAF
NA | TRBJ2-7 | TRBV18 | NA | ASSPSSEQY
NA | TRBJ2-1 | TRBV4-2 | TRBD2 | ASKSGTSGSYNEQF
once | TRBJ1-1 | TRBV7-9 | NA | ASSIVLLLGDTKNTEAF
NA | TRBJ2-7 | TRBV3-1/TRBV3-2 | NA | ASSLRFGQTYEQY
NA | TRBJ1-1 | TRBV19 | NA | ASRPGPLNTEAF
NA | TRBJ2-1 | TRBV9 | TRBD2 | ASSVDSGGASYNEQF
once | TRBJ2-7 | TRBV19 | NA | ASSSQGNYEQY
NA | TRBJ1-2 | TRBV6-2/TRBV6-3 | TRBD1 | ASSYQGQGSYGYT
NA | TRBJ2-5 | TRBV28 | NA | ASSLQGGETQY
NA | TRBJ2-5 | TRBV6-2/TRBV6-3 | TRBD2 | ASSYSTAGGRQETQY
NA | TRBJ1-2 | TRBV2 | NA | ASSGEGPT
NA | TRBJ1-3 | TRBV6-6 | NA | ASSPQGSGNTIY
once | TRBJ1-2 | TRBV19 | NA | ASRLGTWNYGYT
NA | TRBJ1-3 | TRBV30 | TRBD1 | AWSGPTGFGNTIY
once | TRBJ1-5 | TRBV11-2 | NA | ASSLVGGWSNQPQH
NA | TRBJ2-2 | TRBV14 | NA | ASSPYITGELF